One sample yielded the 6 T cell receptor beta chains listed below, sequenced in a study of shared clonotypes between healthy human individuals. Clones were sequenced by immunoSEQ multiplex PCR, and TCRdb holds only the in-frame ones, with some missing. The sample includes approximately 400,000 clones, around 96% of them seen just once. Sequenced material: memory CD8+ T cells sorted from blood. Noted subset: CD45RO+ cells pooled with CCR7-negative TemRA cells. Receptors were obtained from a man between 25 and 39 years old in good health.

CDR3 protein: CASRASGSNEQYF. The CDR3, as DNA: TGTGCCAGTAGGGCTAGCGGGTCCAACGAGCAGTACTTC. The rearrangement uses TRBV19 and TRBJ2-7, with TRBD2 matching over 8 bases. Germline CDR1 reads LNHDA; CDR2 reads SQIVND (reference sequence). The J segment lost 5 bases and the V segment lost 6 bases, leaving 6 bases of the junction unmatched. CDR3 length equals 13 residues.

The V and J genes are TRBV11-2 and TRBJ2-1; no firm D call. Germline loops: CDR1 SGHAT, CDR2 FQNNGV. The CDR3 extends over 14 amino acids. Trimming removed 2 bases at V and 7 bases at J, with 12 bases between. The CDR3 region has the DNA TGTGCCAGCAGCTTATGGAGAGCTGGGAATGAGCAGTTCTTC. Translating it yields CASSLWRAGNEQFF.

This chain joins TRBV10-3 and TRBJ2-1, with D possibly TRBD2 on 6 matching bases. This CDR3 comprises 12 residues. The germline gives CDR1 ENHRY, CDR2 SYGVKD. V shed 4 bases and J shed 6 bases, with 7 bases lying between them. The CDR3: CAISVSGNEQFF. The CDR3 region has the DNA TGTGCCATCAGTGTTAGCGGCAATGAGCAGTTCTTC.

V usage is TRBV5-1 and J usage is TRBJ2-1, with 11 positions matching TRBD2. V was clipped by 4 bases and J by 3 bases; unmatched bases: 3. The CDR3 is 15 amino acids. Germline V lookup: CDR1 SGHRS, CDR2 YFSETQ. CDR3 DNA sequence: TGCGCCAGCAGCGAGGGACTAGCGGACTACAATGAGCAGTTCTTC. It codes for CASSEGLADYNEQFF.

In its sample, this clone was seen once. V usage is TRBV7-9 and J usage is TRBJ2-3; tentatively, D is TRBD1 or TRBD2 (5 bases each). The germline V gene encodes CDR1 SEHNR and CDR2 FQNEAQ (reference sequence). The germline V and J ends were trimmed by 2 bases and 6 bases, with 21 bases remaining between them. The CDR3 spans 17 residues. The CDR3 coding sequence is TGTGCCAGCAGCTTAAATTGGCTACCTATGGGACGGGATACGCAGTATTTT. Protein product: CASSLNWLPMGRDTQYF.

The V call is TRBV28, the J call TRBJ2-7; D possibly corresponds to TRBD1 (6 bases). Trimming took 2 bases from V and 0 from J, leaving 11 bases between them. Germline-derived CDR1 and CDR2 are MDHEN and SYDVKM. The length of the CDR3 is 15 residues. CDR3 loop: CASSLVLGGSYEQYF. The CDR3 bases are TGTGCCAGCAGTTTAGTACTAGGGGGCTCCTACGAGCAGTACTTC.